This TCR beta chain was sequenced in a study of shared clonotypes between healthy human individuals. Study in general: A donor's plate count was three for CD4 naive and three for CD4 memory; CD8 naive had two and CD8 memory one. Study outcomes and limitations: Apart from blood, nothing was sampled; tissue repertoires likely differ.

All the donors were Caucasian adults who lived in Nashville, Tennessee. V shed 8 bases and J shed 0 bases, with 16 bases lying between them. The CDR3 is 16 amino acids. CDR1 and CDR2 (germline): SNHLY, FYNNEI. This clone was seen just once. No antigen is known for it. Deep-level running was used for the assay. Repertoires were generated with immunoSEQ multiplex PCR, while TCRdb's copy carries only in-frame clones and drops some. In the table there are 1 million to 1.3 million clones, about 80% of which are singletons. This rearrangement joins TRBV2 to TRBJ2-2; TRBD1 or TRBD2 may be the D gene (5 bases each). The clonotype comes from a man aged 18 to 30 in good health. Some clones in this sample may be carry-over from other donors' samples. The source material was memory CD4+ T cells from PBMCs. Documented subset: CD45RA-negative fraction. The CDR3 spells CASVRDEKANTGELFF. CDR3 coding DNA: TGTGCCAGCGTCAGGGACGAAAAAGCGAACACCGGGGAGCTGTTTTTT. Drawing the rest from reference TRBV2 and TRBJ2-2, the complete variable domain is EPEVTQTPSHQVTQMGQEVILRCVPISNHLYFYWYRQILGQKVEFLVSFYNNEISEKSEIFDDQFSVERPDGSNFTLKIRSTKLEDSAMYFCASVRDEKANTGELFFGEGSRLTVL.